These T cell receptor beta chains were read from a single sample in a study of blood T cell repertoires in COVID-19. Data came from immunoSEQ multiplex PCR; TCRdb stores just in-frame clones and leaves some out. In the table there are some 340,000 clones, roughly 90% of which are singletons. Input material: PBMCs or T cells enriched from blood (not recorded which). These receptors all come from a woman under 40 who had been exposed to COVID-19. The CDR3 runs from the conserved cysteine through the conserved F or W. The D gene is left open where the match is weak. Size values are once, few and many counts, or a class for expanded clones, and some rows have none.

CASRHGQEEFNQPQHF TGTGCCAGCAGACACGGACAGGAGGAATTCAATCAGCCCCAGCATTTT TRBJ1-5 TRBD1 - TRBV28
CASSTRSTRNTEAFF TGTGCCAGTAGTACCCGGTCGACTCGAAACACTGAAGCTTTCTTT TRBJ1-1 - once TRBV19
CASSYSTGDYGYTF TGTGCCAGCAGTTACTCGACCGGGGACTATGGCTACACCTTC TRBJ1-2 - - TRBV6-7
CAISVEGATEAFF TGTGCCATCAGTGTTGAAGGGGCCACTGAAGCTTTCTTT TRBJ1-1 - - TRBV10-3
CASSPSPYEQYF TGTGCCAGCAGTCCGAGCCCCTACGAGCAGTACTTC TRBJ2-7 - - TRBV3-1/TRBV3-2
CASSAQGSKGELFF TGTGCCAGCAGCGCCCAGGGCTCCAAGGGGGAGCTGTTTTTT TRBJ2-2 - few TRBV9
CASSVGSGVNNEQFF TGTGCCAGCAGCGTAGGGAGCGGGGTCAACAATGAGCAGTTCTTC TRBJ2-1 TRBD2 - TRBV9
CASSPQQGNTEAFF TGTGCCAGCAGCCCCCAGCAGGGGAACACTGAAGCTTTCTTT TRBJ1-1 - - TRBV6-5
CASSRTSVSETQYF TGTGCCAGTAGTAGAACTTCGGTGAGCGAGACCCAGTACTTC TRBJ2-5 - - TRBV19
CASSSGTVNTGELFF TGTGCCAGCTCCTCAGGGACAGTGAACACCGGGGAGCTGTTTTTT TRBJ2-2 TRBD1 once TRBV18
CASKPNQNTEAFF TGCGCCAGCAAGCCTAATCAAAACACTGAAGCTTTCTTT TRBJ1-1 - - TRBV5-1
CASSQNPPRQGTTDTQYF TGCGCCAGCAGCCAAAACCCCCCCCGACAGGGAACCACAGATACGCAGTATTTT TRBJ2-3 TRBD1 - TRBV4-3
CASSLVGTGQETQYF TGCGCCAGCAGCTTGGTTGGGACAGGTCAAGAGACCCAGTACTTC TRBJ2-5 TRBD1 - TRBV5-1
CASSPAGARGNGYTF TGTGCCAGCAGCCCAGCAGGGGCAAGAGGGAATGGCTACACCTTC TRBJ1-2 - - TRBV25-1
CASSLGGSYTF TGTGCCAGCAGCTTAGGCGGCAGCTACACCTTC TRBJ1-2 - - TRBV11-1
CASSLGGLAGANEQFF TGCGCCAGCAGCTTGGGAGGACTAGCGGGAGCGAATGAGCAGTTCTTC TRBJ2-1 TRBD2 - TRBV5-1
CASSLDVRSYEQYF TGCGCCAGCAGCTTGGATGTTAGATCCTACGAGCAGTACTTC TRBJ2-7 - - TRBV5-1
CASGTGGTEAFF TGTGCCAGCGGGACAGGGGGCACTGAAGCTTTCTTT TRBJ1-1 TRBD1 - TRBV27
CASSGGLAGGPQETQYF TGCGCCAGCAGCGGCGGACTAGCGGGGGGCCCGCAAGAGACCCAGTACTTC TRBJ2-5 TRBD2 - TRBV5-1
CASSSPGETALINYGYTF TGTGCCAGTAGTAGTCCCGGGGAGACGGCGTTGATTAACTATGGCTACACCTTC TRBJ1-2 - - TRBV19
CASSQFVGQGNNEQFF TGTGCCAGCAGCCAATTCGTAGGACAGGGTAACAATGAGCAGTTCTTC TRBJ2-1 TRBD1 - TRBV7-9
CASSFRGTGGGEAFF TGTGCCAGCAGTTTCCGGGGGACAGGGGGCGGTGAAGCTTTCTTT TRBJ1-1 TRBD1 - TRBV27
CASSKRPGQADNEQFF TGTGCCAGCAGCAAGAGACCGGGACAGGCCGACAATGAGCAGTTCTTC TRBJ2-1 TRBD1 - TRBV5-4
CASSQATGTSGVYEQYF TGCGCCAGCAGCCAAGCCACCGGGACTAGCGGGGTTTACGAGCAGTACTTC TRBJ2-7 TRBD2 - TRBV4-3
CASRTTGRNTEAFF TGTGCCAGCAGGACGACAGGGCGGAACACTGAAGCTTTCTTT TRBJ1-1 TRBD1 - TRBV27
CASRDRENTEAFF TGTGCCAGTAGGGACAGGGAGAACACTGAAGCTTTCTTT TRBJ1-1 TRBD1 few TRBV19
CASSIESGGLNTQYF TGTGCCAGTAGTATAGAATCGGGGGGGCTGAATACGCAGTATTTT TRBJ2-3 TRBD2 - TRBV19
CASSPRRVEGGGANVLTF TGCGCCAGCAGCCCCCGGCGGGTTGAAGGCGGTGGGGCCAACGTCCTGACTTTC TRBJ2-6 - - TRBV5-1
CASRTGHINTGELFF TGTGCCAGCAGAACGGGACACATAAACACCGGGGAGCTGTTTTTT TRBJ2-2 - - TRBV6-5
CASSSQGQPQHF TGTGCCAGCAGCTCACAGGGGCAGCCCCAGCATTTT TRBJ1-5 TRBD1 - TRBV7-2
CASRMNRDMNTEAFF TGTGCCAGCCGAATGAACAGGGACATGAACACTGAAGCTTTCTTT TRBJ1-1 - - TRBV27
CASSSETGRSYNEQFF TGTGCCAGCAGCTCAGAGACAGGGCGTTCCTACAATGAGCAGTTCTTC TRBJ2-1 TRBD1 few TRBV5-6
CASTSTANYGYTF TGTGCCAGCACCTCGACAGCTAACTATGGCTACACCTTC TRBJ1-2 - - TRBV25-1
CASSVGRQGRWNTEAFF TGTGCCAGCAGCGTAGGGAGACAGGGGCGGTGGAACACTGAAGCTTTCTTT TRBJ1-1 TRBD1 - TRBV9
CASSQVRQGENTGELFF TGTGCCAGCAGCCAAGTACGACAGGGTGAGAACACCGGGGAGCTGTTTTTT TRBJ2-2 TRBD1 - TRBV5-8
CASSPPQTGETEAFF TGCGCCAGCAGCCCACCACAGACAGGGGAAACTGAAGCTTTCTTT TRBJ1-1 TRBD1 few TRBV5-1
CASSDRGAEAFF TGTGCCAGCAGCGACAGGGGCGCCGAAGCTTTCTTT TRBJ1-1 TRBD1 - TRBV9
CASSLITNTEAFF TGCGCCAGCAGCTTGATAACTAACACTGAAGCTTTCTTT TRBJ1-1 - - TRBV5-1
CASSLGGGANEKLFF TGTGCCAGCAGCCTGGGAGGAGGGGCTAATGAAAAACTGTTTTTT TRBJ1-4 - - TRBV2
CASSPMDITNEKLFF TGTGCCAGCAGCCCTATGGACATCACTAATGAAAAACTGTTTTTT TRBJ1-4 - - TRBV7-2
CAISFSLTSGGRDYNEQFF TGTGCCATCAGTTTCTCTCTGACTAGCGGGGGGCGTGACTACAATGAGCAGTTCTTC TRBJ2-1 TRBD2 once TRBV10-3
CASSLESAGAGYTF TGTGCCAGCAGCTTAGAGTCGGCCGGAGCTGGCTACACCTTC TRBJ1-2 - - TRBV7-2
CASRGTTSSYNEQFF TGCGCCAGCAGGGGGACTACCTCCTCCTACAATGAGCAGTTCTTC TRBJ2-1 TRBD2 - TRBV5-1
CASSVQGGTGANVLTF TGTGCCAGCAGTGTGCAGGGTGGCACTGGGGCCAACGTCCTGACTTTC TRBJ2-6 - - TRBV2
CASSQGGPGDTQYF TGCGCCAGCAGCCAGGGGGGGCCGGGAGATACGCAGTATTTT TRBJ2-3 - once TRBV4-3
CASSPKGQALFGTQYF TGCGCCAGCAGCCCTAAGGGACAGGCACTTTTTGGGACCCAGTACTTC TRBJ2-5 TRBD1 - TRBV10-1